The table lists the clone carrying this TCR beta chain with many counts. The CDR3 runs 15 residues. Unmatched junction bases numbered 6, after V lost 0 bases and J lost 1 base. Germline-derived CDR1 and CDR2 are DFQATT and SNEGSKA (reference sequence). This record comes from a study of CD8 T cells in ankylosing spondylitis. TCRdb itself ran the 5' RACE reads through MiXCR, one entry per CDR3 protein. The sample includes 200,000 to 250,000 distinct CDR3 sequences, about 10% of them seen just once. The source of this sequence is a male donor with ankylosing spondylitis or in good health (not recorded which). The source material was blood, either unsorted or a sorted T cell fraction (not recorded which). V is TRBV20-1 and J is TRBJ2-7, with 7 bases lining up with TRBD2. The CDR3 sequence is CSARDSGGGSYEQYF. CDR3 DNA sequence: TGCAGTGCTAGAGATAGTGGGGGGGGATCCTACGAGCAGTACTTC.